Following are 13 T cell receptor beta chains from one sample sequenced in a study of metastatic and nonmetastatic thyroid tumors. Not a single patient had been given any form of treatment at any point before undergoing thyroid surgery. TCRdb reprocessed the PCR reads via MiXCR. The data hold about 33,000 clones, with under 14% observed a single time. Sequenced material: blood. Receptors were obtained from a female donor with papillary thyroid cancer or a benign thyroid nodule (not recorded which). Some clones in this sample may be carry-over from other donors' samples.

This clone was seen ten or more times. The rearrangement joins TRBV2 to TRBJ2-7; tentatively, D is TRBD2 (6 bases). CDR1 is SNHLY and CDR2 is FYNNEI in the germline V gene. V was cut by 3 bases and J by 5 bases, with 14 bases left in between. The CDR3 is made up of 14 amino acids. The CDR3 sequence: CASSEEGLQDEQYF. The CDR3 nucleotides are TGTGCCAGCAGTGAGGAGGGACTTCAAGACGAGCAGTACTTC.

This clone was detected ten times or more. The junction departs from germline at one end; a sequencing error may be responsible. This chain links TRBV7-7 with TRBJ1-1, with D hard to call. CDR1 is SSHAT, CDR2 FNYEAQ, per germline (reference sequence). The CDR3 has 14 amino acids. CDR3: CASSPLRASTEAFF. CDR3 in DNA: TGTGCTAGCAGCCCCCTCCGGGCCTCCACTGAAGCTTTCTTT.

In this sample, this clone turned up many times. The V call is TRBV20-1, the J call TRBJ1-2, with TRBD1 as a possible D gene (6 bases). V dropped 5 bases and J dropped 0 bases, with 13 bases sitting between them. The CDR3 runs 14 residues. Germline-derived CDR1 and CDR2 are DFQATT and SNEGSKA (reference sequence). The CDR3 protein is CSAGPGHANYGYTF. The CDR3 DNA is TGCAGTGCTGGTCCGGGACACGCTAACTATGGCTACACCTTC.

This clone has a count of ten or more. V is TRBV7-9 and J is TRBJ2-7; D is possibly TRBD1 (7 bases). V lost 5 bases, J lost 1 base, and 12 bases lay in between. CDR1 SEHNR and CDR2 FQNEAQ come from the germline V gene (reference sequence). The CDR3 length is 14 residues. The CDR3 DNA reads TGTGCCAGCAGCCCCCAGGGGGGATCCTACGAGCAGTACTTC. Translating it yields CASSPQGGSYEQYF.

The sample holds many counts of this clone. V and J are TRBV20-1 and TRBJ1-2, with D unresolved. Germline CDR1 and CDR2: DFQATT and SNEGSKA (reference sequence). This CDR3 is built from 12 residues. Between the trimmed V and J ends, which lost 3 bases and 3 bases, there was a span of 8 bases. The CDR3 region has the DNA TGCAGTGCTAGCGGCAGCCACTATGGCTACACCTTC. Protein sequence: CSASGSHYGYTF.

This clone was counted many times. The rearrangement links TRBV29-1 to TRBJ1-5; D perhaps matches TRBD1 (6 bases). V was pared by 6 bases and J by 5 bases, with 14 bases between. This CDR3 has 13 residues. CDR1 and CDR2 (germline): SQVTM, ANQGSEA. The CDR3 region has the DNA TGCAGCGTCGTCCGGGACAACGATCAGCCCCAGCATTTT. Its protein product is CSVVRDNDQPQHF.

The table lists this clone with many counts. V gene TRBV7-2 combines with J gene TRBJ2-1; 9 nucleotides line up with TRBD1. The CDR3 is 16 residues long. Germline-derived CDR1 and CDR2 are SGHTA and FQGNSA. Losses at the gene ends were 4 bases for V and 4 bases for J; bases not matched to a gene: 8. CDR3 sequence reads: CASSSAGTGRYNEQFF. CDR3 DNA: TGTGCCAGCAGCTCCGCCGGGACAGGGAGGTACAATGAGCAGTTCTTC.

In this sample, this clone turned up many times. The chain carries TRBV4-1 and TRBJ2-2, with 8 bases aligning to TRBD2. The CDR3 is made up of 17 amino acids. Germline CDR1 MGHRA, CDR2 YSYEKL. V lost 0 bases and J lost 3; bases outside the gene matches: 6. The CDR3 loop is CASSQEGSGRDTGELFF. The CDR3 nucleotides read TGCGCCAGCAGCCAAGAGGGCAGCGGGAGAGACACCGGGGAGCTGTTTTTT.

This clone was observed at least ten times. The chain employs TRBV18 and TRBJ1-5; the D is unclear. From germline, CDR1 is KGHSH and CDR2 LQKENI. Trimming removed 3 bases from V and 5 bases from J, with 8 bases in between. The CDR3 length is 13 residues. The CDR3 coding sequence is TGTGCCAGCTCACCGGGAACTGATCAGCCCCAGCATTTT. Its protein is CASSPGTDQPQHF.

This clone was seen repeatedly, ten times or more. The rearrangement uses TRBV10-3 and TRBJ2-2; D gene uncertain. V lost 4 bases and J lost 1, with 7 bases in between. Germline V lookup: CDR1 ENHRY, CDR2 SYGVKD. The CDR3 has 14 amino acids. CDR3 DNA sequence: TGTGCCATCAGTGGGAGCGTGAACACCGGGGAGCTGTTTTTT. This sequence encodes CAISGSVNTGELFF.

This clone was recorded at least ten times. This chain connects TRBV10-3 to TRBJ1-2; D might be TRBD1 (5 bases). The CDR3 runs to 14 residues. Between the trimmed V and J ends, which lost 2 bases and 4 bases, there was a span of 11 bases. The germline V gene has CDR1 ENHRY and CDR2 SYGVKD. This chain's CDR3 is CAISEGADSYGYTF. In nucleotides, the CDR3 is TGTGCCATCAGTGAGGGGGCAGACTCCTATGGCTACACCTTC.

About this clone itself: A read error may be the cause here, since a much bigger clone is one base away. The genes are TRBV28 and TRBJ1-1; D uncertain. CDR3 length: 14 residues. Germline V gene lookup returns CDR1 MDHEN and CDR2 SYDVKM. V lost 2 bases to trimming and J lost 3 bases, with 10 bases between them. The CDR3 DNA reads TGTGCCAGCAGTTTAAATCATGGGGACACTGAAGCTTTCTTT. Translated: CASSLNHGDTEAFF.

This clone was seen at least ten times. The same CDR3 is also encoded by other DNA sequences in this sample. The V gene is TRBV4-3, the J gene TRBJ2-3, with no clear D. In germline, CDR1 is LGHNA, CDR2 YSLEER. V was pared by 6 bases and J by 0 bases, with 16 bases between. This CDR3 is built from 16 residues. The CDR3 here is CASSQSRVLSTDTQYF. DNA for the CDR3: TGCGCCAGCAGTCAAAGCCGGGTATTAAGCACAGATACGCAGTATTTT.